This entry concerns a single T cell receptor beta chain. This table comes from immunoSEQ multiplex PCR, and its TCRdb copy is limited to in-frame clones, with some not included. This table has 490,000 or so clones, around nine tenths appearing once. The sample belongs to a study of blood T cell repertoires in COVID-19. Trimming removed 11 bases from V and 0 bases from J; junction bases left unmatched: 6. The germline CDR1 and CDR2 sequences are MNHEY and SVGAGI. The CDR3 totals 14 residues. Recovered status in Cohort 3 required two negative PCRs, clearance, or symptom resolution. The chain couples TRBV6-5 to TRBJ2-4; 8 nucleotides align to TRBD2. Sample: PBMCs or T cells enriched from blood (not recorded which). The clonotype was recovered from a woman aged 60-70 years who had recovered from COVID-19. CDR3 nucleotide sequence: TGTGCCTCACGGGGGGGGATAGCCAAAAACATTCAGTACTTC. It codes for CASRGGIAKNIQYF.